This T cell receptor (beta chain) originates from a study of breast tumors, draining lymph nodes, adjacent tissues. Study-wide results and caveats: Tumor TCR diversity was below lymph nodes but above nontumor tissue. The lymph node origin of tumor T cells was framed as consistent with a hypothesis, not demonstrated.

The lymph nodes were axillary draining lymph nodes from breast cancer patients. The CDR3 is 18 residues long. Trimming took 1 base from V and 0 from J; bases not matched to a gene: 8. Germline V gene sequence: CDR1 MGHRA, CDR2 YSYEKL. There are many counts of this clonotype. What it binds is unknown. TCRdb fed the multiplex PCR reads into MiXCR, producing one record per CDR3 protein. Of some 97,000 distinct CDR3 sequences listed, approximately 21% are singletons. Sequenced material: axillary lymph node tissue. The chain employs TRBV4-1 and TRBJ2-5; TRBD2 agrees at 10 bases. This clonotype originated in a female donor with breast cancer. Some clones in this sample may be carry-over from other donors' samples. For the CDR3, the DNA is TGCGCCAGCAGCCAAGGGGTGGCTAGCGGGAGTTACCAAGAGACCCAGTACTTC. Translated: CASSQGVASGSYQETQYF.